Listed here are 22 T cell receptor beta chains from one sample, sequenced in a study of T cell responses to AZD1222 COVID-19 vaccine (dated by TCRdb to about 2021). This specimen's time point label, interpreted: baseline before first vaccination. Library method: the immunoSEQ multiplex PCR assay. TCRdb carries this immuneACCESS record with in-frame sequences only. Its versions omit some clonotypes, under half of them owing to an unresolved V gene in the studies checked, with the rest unexplained. The sample table lists 150,000 to 200,000 clones, 91% of them with a count of one. The ten largest account for about 4.5% of the sample. This sample comprised peripheral blood, obtained on day 0 of AZD1222 vaccination. The receptors were gathered from an adult in good health.

The J gene is TRBJ1-2, the V gene TRBV28, with a weak D call TRBD1 (6 bases). The CDR3 covers 13 residues. The germline V and J ends were trimmed by 8 bases and 8 bases, with 18 bases remaining between them. Germline loops: CDR1 MDHEN, CDR2 SYDVKM. CDR3 protein: CASRRGAESGYTF. For the CDR3, the DNA is TGTGCCAGCCGACGGGGGGCTGAGAGCGGCTACACCTTC.

The rearrangement links TRBV5-1 to TRBJ2-5; the D gene is possibly TRBD1 (5 bases). Trimming took off 4 bases at V and 2 bases at J, with 9 bases between the two ends. Germline V CDR1 and CDR2: SGHRS, YFSETQ. The CDR3 sequence is 13 residues long. CDR3 loop: CASSEDRQETQYF. The CDR3 nucleotides read TGCGCCAGCAGCGAAGACAGACAAGAGACCCAGTACTTC.

V is TRBV10-3 and J is TRBJ1-1; 7 bases map to TRBD1. V lost 6 bases, J lost 5 bases, and 12 bases stayed unmatched. Germline-derived CDR1 and CDR2 are ENHRY and SYGVKD. The CDR3 consists of 15 residues. The CDR3 is CAIRPEDRSGTEAFF. CDR3 nucleotide sequence: TGTGCCATCAGGCCTGAGGACAGGTCGGGGACTGAAGCTTTCTTT.

The chain combines TRBV6-5 with TRBJ2-3; D might be TRBD2 (6 bases). The V gene lost 6 bases and the J gene lost 4 bases, with 11 bases spanning the gap. CDR1 MNHEY and CDR2 SVGAGI come from the germline V gene. This CDR3 is 13 amino acids long. The CDR3 bases are TGTGCCAGCAGATACCGGGACTCAGATACGCAGTATTTT. Protein: CASRYRDSDTQYF.

The CDR3 is CATSDPRGHYGYTF. The CDR3 DNA sequence: TGTGCCACCAGTGACCCCAGGGGGCATTATGGCTACACCTTC. The chain links TRBV24-1 to TRBJ1-2; 8 bases are a match to TRBD1. This CDR3 is built from 14 residues. CDR1 KGHDR and CDR2 SFDVKD come from the germline V gene. V shed 4 bases, J shed 5 bases, and the junction held 5 bases outside the gene matches.

This chain joins TRBV25-1 and TRBJ1-3, with 7 positions matching TRBD1. This CDR3 comprises 14 residues. Germline-derived CDR1 and CDR2 are MGHDK and SYGVNS. The V and J ends lost 2 bases and 4 bases, in that order; junction bases with no gene match: 2. CDR3 coding DNA: TGTGCCAGCAGTGAAACAGGGGAAGGAAACACCATATATTTT. This codes for CASSETGEGNTIYF.

The chain has TRBV5-1 and TRBJ2-1; 7 positions match TRBD1. CDR1 and CDR2 (germline): SGHRS, YFSETQ. The CDR3 loop spans 16 amino acids. V lost 1 base, J lost 4 bases, and 8 bases stayed unmatched. In DNA, the CDR3 is TGCGCCAGCAGCTTGTATACAGGGGAGATTTACAATGAGCAGTTCTTC. It codes for CASSLYTGEIYNEQFF.

V usage is TRBV28 and J usage is TRBJ2-7; possible D gene TRBD1, 5 bases. The CDR3 extends over 13 amino acids. From germline, CDR1 is MDHEN and CDR2 SYDVKM. Trimming cost V 3 bases and J 6 bases, with 12 bases left between them. The CDR3 nucleotides are TGTGCCAGCAGTTTTTGGACAACTGGCGAGCAGTACTTC. It codes for CASSFWTTGEQYF.

The V and J genes are TRBV5-1 and TRBJ2-7; no firm D call. The CDR3 loop spans 15 amino acids. The V end lost 0 bases, the J end lost 0 bases, and 10 bases lay between the germline ends. Germline V lookup: CDR1 SGHRS, CDR2 YFSETQ. The CDR3 coding sequence is TGCGCCAGCAGCTTGGCGGCAGGCAGCTCCTACGAGCAGTACTTC. This encodes CASSLAAGSSYEQYF.

The rearrangement links TRBV28 to TRBJ1-5, with D hard to call. The ends were cut back, 2 bases at V and 1 base at J, with 12 bases in the middle. Looked up from germline, CDR1 is MDHEN and CDR2 is SYDVKM. This CDR3 is 16 amino acids long. In DNA form, the CDR3 reads TGTGCCAGCAGTTTAAGTGTTGGCGGGAGCAATCAGCCCCAGCATTTT. Protein sequence: CASSLSVGGSNQPQHF.

This chain connects TRBV11-2 to TRBJ2-5, with a weak D call TRBD2 (6 bases). Germline assignment: CDR1 SGHAT and CDR2 FQNNGV. V was pared by 4 bases and J by 5 bases, with 11 bases between. This CDR3 is built from 13 residues. The CDR3 nucleotides are TGTGCCAGCAGCTCGGGGGAAAAGGAGACCCAGTACTTC. This sequence encodes CASSSGEKETQYF.

This clone has only one observation. V is TRBV18 and J is TRBJ1-1; 8 positions match TRBD1. CDR3 length: 15 amino acids. The V gene's germline CDR1 is KGHSH and CDR2 LQKENI. J lost 1 base, V lost 4 bases, and 5 bases had no gene match. Here the CDR3 reads CASSLGQGRNTEAFF. The DNA of the CDR3 is TGTGCCAGCTCACTAGGACAGGGACGGAACACTGAAGCTTTCTTT.

This sequence joins TRBV11-2 and TRBJ2-7, with D tentatively TRBD1 (5 bases). The CDR3 runs to 13 residues. The germline CDR1 and CDR2 sequences are SGHAT and FQNNGV. V lost 6 bases and J lost 3, with 12 bases in between. The CDR3 is CASSSRANYEQYF. DNA of the CDR3: TGTGCCAGCAGTTCCAGGGCCAACTACGAGCAGTACTTC.

This chain joins TRBV6-5 and TRBJ2-7; 7 nucleotides align to TRBD2. J gave up 3 bases and V 5 bases, and 10 bases lay outside the gene matches. This CDR3 comprises 15 residues. Germline CDR1 reads MNHEY; CDR2 reads SVGAGI. This chain's CDR3 is CASSRGSGANYEQYF. The CDR3 region has the DNA TGTGCCAGCAGTCGCGGGAGCGGGGCTAACTACGAGCAGTACTTC.

The rearrangement links TRBV30 to TRBJ2-7, with D tentatively TRBD1 or TRBD2 (6 bases each). The germline CDR1 and CDR2 sequences are GTSNPN and SVGIG (reference sequence). V was pared by 4 bases and J by 4 bases, with 14 bases between. The CDR3 length is 13 residues. In nucleotides, the CDR3 is TGTGCCTGGACCTTGGAGGGGGGATACGAGCAGTACTTC. It specifies CAWTLEGGYEQYF. Using reference TRBV30 and TRBJ2-7 for the parts outside the CDR3, the full variable domain is SQTIHQWPATLVQPVGSPLSLECTVEGTSNPNLYWYRQAAGRGLQLLFYSVGIGQISSEVPQNLSASRPQDRQFILSSKKLLLSDSGFYLCAWTLEGGYEQYFGPGTRLTVT.

This clone was recorded once. Here the CDR3 DNA reads TGTGCCAGCTCACCACAGACTAGCGGTGTTTCCTACAATGAGCAGTTCTTC. This sequence encodes CASSPQTSGVSYNEQFF. The V call is TRBV18, the J call TRBJ2-1; 9 bases fit TRBD2. V lost 1 base, J lost 1 base, and 5 bases stayed unmatched. The germline V gene has CDR1 KGHSH and CDR2 LQKENI. This CDR3 is built from 17 residues.

The chain couples TRBV28 to TRBJ1-5; D remains unclear. From germline, CDR1 is MDHEN and CDR2 SYDVKM. V gave up 6 bases and J gave up 0 bases, with 6 bases separating them. CDR3 length equals 13 residues. The CDR3 DNA follows: TGTGCCAGCAGCGGGTATAGCAATCAGCCCCAGCATTTT. It translates to CASSGYSNQPQHF.

This clone was seen a few times. The chain is built from TRBV14 and TRBJ2-3; weak D call: TRBD2 (5 bases). Germline values: CDR1 SGHDN, CDR2 FVKESK. Trimming removed 4 bases at V and 0 bases at J, with 11 bases between. The CDR3 length is 15 residues. CDR3 nucleotides: TGTGCCAGCAGCCGCCAGCTAGCCAGCACAGATACGCAGTATTTT. Protein: CASSRQLASTDTQYF.

CDR3 DNA: TGTGCCAGTAGTATACAGGACAGCTCCTACGAGCAGTACTTC. It specifies CASSIQDSSYEQYF. The chain joins TRBV19 to TRBJ2-7; D might be TRBD1 (6 bases). The CDR3 covers 14 residues. Trimming pared 2 bases from V and 0 bases from J, leaving 8 bases between. CDR1 and CDR2 from the germline V gene are LNHDA and SQIVND (reference sequence).

The rearrangement uses TRBV3-1 (or the pseudogene TRBV3-2) and TRBJ1-4, with unresolved D. CDR3 length: 17 amino acids. The germline gives CDR1 LGHDT, CDR2 YNNKEL (reference sequence). Trimming removed 0 bases at V and 4 bases at J, with 15 bases between. The CDR3 reads CASSQEAPTISNEKLFF. The CDR3 nucleotides read TGTGCCAGCAGCCAAGAAGCCCCAACAATTAGTAATGAAAAACTGTTTTTT.

The V call is TRBV28, the J call TRBJ2-2; TRBD1 matches at 7 bases. The ends lost 3 bases at V and 5 bases at J; junction bases unmatched: 6. Germline CDR1 reads MDHEN; CDR2 reads SYDVKM. This CDR3 spans 15 amino acids. The DNA of the CDR3 is TGTGCCAGCAGTTTCTCGACAGGGCGGACCGGGGAGCTGTTTTTT. Protein product: CASSFSTGRTGELFF.

The CDR3 is CASSQVRTAGANVLTF. CDR3 in DNA: TGTGCCAGCAGCCAAGTTCGCACAGCGGGGGCCAACGTCCTGACTTTC. The genes are TRBV14 and TRBJ2-6; D is uncertain. The V end lost 1 base, the J end lost 4 bases, and 11 bases lay between the germline ends. The CDR3 covers 16 residues. The V gene's germline CDR1 is SGHDN and CDR2 FVKESK.